This paragraph reports one T cell receptor beta chain. Its antigen has not been determined. Base qualities are missing; no much larger clone stands one base away. The cohort comprised under 700 healthy bone marrow donors. At the time of sampling, all cohort members were nominally healthy, though unrecorded immune exposures were likely present. The donor tested CMV seropositive, placing the donor among the 289 seropositive members of the cohort. Each donor provided a peripheral blood sample, and peripheral blood mononuclear cells were used for TCR beta sequencing. The Qiagen DNeasy Blood Extraction Kit was used to extract genomic DNA from the blood cell samples. The data are from a study of cytomegalovirus exposure and HLA in healthy donors (TCRdb year 2017). Concerning the study at large: An earlier analysis of roughly 500 of the donors reported approximately 300 Gb of sequence data and 100 million to 120 million unique TCR beta sequences obtained from about 170 million T cells. Roughly 300 gigabases of sequencing data and roughly 80 million unique TCR sequences made up an early release that covered approximately 620 HLA-typed donors. Of the roughly 400 genotyped donors, 80% to 90% were placed in the genetic ancestry cluster associated with self-reported Caucasian donors. The study aimed to test whether cataloging public T cell receptors could reveal signatures of past pathogen exposure. The study profiled the T cell repertoires of 500 to 800 subjects by immunosequencing and related them to cytomegalovirus serostatus. Besides the first cohort of approximately 710 subjects, a separate validation cohort made up of 120 different subjects was used. The study combined high-throughput TCR immunosequencing, statistical association of individual TCRs with disease status, and machine learning to predict cytomegalovirus infection status. A later analysis re-analyzed previously published TCR beta repertoires from several hundred donors and added high-resolution HLA genotyping to study TCR occurrence patterns. Rather than using new phenotypic data, the later analysis identified candidate immune exposures from TCR beta sequences and from how often those sequences occurred across donors. To decide whether each TCR beta V gene segment behaved as functional or pseudogenic, an earlier analysis of nearly 600 of the donors relied on high-throughput TCR beta sequencing. Donor age, sex, ethnicity and CMV serostatus were collected together with the repertoire data. In a later genetic analysis, genome-wide SNP genotypes for about three fifths of the roughly 670 donors were used, and that subset was treated as a discovery cohort. All discovery cohort repertoires had been generated using a single sequencing platform. HLA typing covered class I and class II loci at four-digit resolution. The number of donors typed differed by locus, with 629-630 for A, B, C, DRB1 and DQB1, roughly 520 for DQA1, 600 to 610 for DPA1, and 472 for DPB1. Several DR-DQ haplotypes were treated as single units for association and clustering because of strong linkage in the cohort. On average, roughly 250,000 unique TCR beta nucleotide sequences were sequenced per donor among roughly 430 genotyped donors of the cohort, with around 19% of those sequences being non-productive.

Study-wide findings and limitations: In a later analysis, several top co-occurrence clusters were reported to appear linked to parvovirus B19, influenza, CMV and Epstein-Barr virus. The earlier analysis of 587 of the donors excluded approximately 17 rarely observed V segments, including chromosome 9 orphons, because counts were too low. Most TCR sequences were observed very rarely across donors, whereas some public TCRs were present in many individuals. In both the original and validation cohorts, the classifier was reported to diagnose cytomegalovirus status with high specificity and sensitivity. In an earlier analysis of roughly 560 of the donors, most TCR beta V segments were observed in productive rearrangements about 87% or about 30% of the time, broadly matching IMGT annotations. The sequencing pipeline was judged likely to have produced a cluster of highly shared sequence variants as a technical artifact. Three of the identified cytomegalovirus-associated TCR beta chains were confirmed in vitro to be specific for cytomegalovirus antigens. Correlated functional status among segregating V segments might reflect linkage disequilibrium, but an unknown experimental factor could not be ruled out. In the study, approximately 160 TCR beta chains were listed as associated with cytomegalovirus. In a later analysis, the rate of TCR association differed among HLA loci, with DRB1 alleles having the most associated TCRs and HLA-C alleles having the fewest. A further reported finding was that TCR beta sequences accurately predicted the HLA-A and HLA-B alleles for most subjects in the first cohort. Specific HLA alleles were associated with around 18,000 TCR beta sequences at a false discovery rate of 0.05 in a later analysis. Some IMGT-functional V segments, including TRBV6-2 and TRBV6-3, could not be told apart with the 87-base-pair reads, so those segments were excluded. The presence/absence analyses assumed that sequencing depth was roughly uniform across donors, and that assumption may not be true. The cohort was sequenced for TCR beta chains only, and without alpha or paired-chain data the features that could be detected were limited. It was suggested by the authors that the approach could potentially be generalized to other disease states and immunological phenotypes. HLA typing was unavailable for some donors at each locus, so association tests used only the typed subset. An association between a missense DCLRE1C variant and V-gene and J-gene trimming of TCR beta chains was found in a later genetic analysis and replicated in an independent cohort. Assigning TCR associations to individual alleles was difficult when HLA alleles, especially DR and DQ, strongly co-occurred. In a later analysis, HLA-associated TCR beta chains were found to be more clonally expanded and to have lower generation probabilities than equally common non-associated chains. In a later genetic analysis, fewer N-insertions in productive TCRs were reported among donors in an Asian-associated ancestry cluster than the approximately 670-donor mean. In a later analysis, most CMV-associated TCR beta chains were found to appear HLA-restricted, with HLA associations seemingly driven largely by CMV exposure. Immune exposure information for the cohort was limited to CMV serostatus.

CDR1 SGHTA and CDR2 FQGTGA were looked up in the germline V gene. V is shortened by 1 base, J by 0 bases, and the region joining them spans 7 bases. There are 15 amino acids in the CDR3, from cysteine to phenylalanine inclusive. This entry keeps only the CDR3 DNA: 45 bases, framed from base 1. The library was produced with the immunoSEQ multiplex PCR assay. For the multiplex PCR, a mixture combining 60 forward primers for TCR Vbeta segments and 13 reverse primers for TCR Jbeta segments was used. Amplification of the CDR3 region of rearranged TCR beta genes was performed with a multiplex PCR assay on genomic DNA. Amplified TCR beta libraries were sequenced as 87-base-pair reads on the Illumina HiSeq System. As for how the authors treated the data: A later analysis counted about 76 million unique TCR beta chains across the 550 to 700 repertoires, and roughly 10 million of these chains were shared by at least two donors. Raw reads were error-corrected and collapsed into unique sequences with a nearest-neighbor algorithm that merged closely related sequences to remove PCR and sequencing errors. V, D and J gene segments were assigned by aligning CDR3 sequences to IMGT reference sequences. For a sequence to be retained, a match of at least six nucleotides was required to both a V gene segment and a J gene segment. A rearrangement counted as productive if the CDR3 had no stop codons and remained in frame with V and J, and every other rearrangement counted as non-productive. Following IMGT convention, CDR3 was defined as the stretch from the second conserved V-encoded cysteine up to the conserved J-encoded phenylalanine. The earlier analysis of about 570 of the donors excluded any sequence lacking an unambiguous match to a single V gene segment. An earlier analysis of fewer than 750 of the donors called V segments functional above 56.7% productive rearrangements and segregating when the between-donor standard deviation exceeded 5%. To diagnose cytomegalovirus status from the catalog of TCR beta chain sequences, a statistical classification framework was built. A later analysis assigned V and J genes by comparing TCR nucleotide sequences with IMGT/GENE-DB human TR gene sequences. A later analysis assigned CDR3 sequences and most-parsimonious VDJ recombination scenarios with the TCRdist pipeline. In a later analysis, every TCR beta chain was defined by the combination of its CDR3 amino acid sequence and its V-gene family, and reads without a unique V-gene family were dropped. In a later analysis, 450 to 600 highly shared, low-generation-probability nucleotide sequences were removed to address suspected cross-contamination and a sequencing artifact. For each public chain, a later analysis derived a clonal expansion index from normalized ranks of inferred template counts within each repertoire. Generation probabilities in a later analysis came from a VDJ recombination model fitted to out-of-frame rearrangements, and those results were checked against IGoR. A later analysis scored TCR-TCR, TCR-HLA and TCR-CMV co-occurrence with hypergeometric tests, applying a repertoire-size bias correction to TCR pairs. To estimate false discovery rates, a later analysis permuted the HLA or CMV assignments 20 times. In a later analysis, co-occurring TCRs were grouped using DBSCAN, with TCRdist sequence similarity added in when clustering inside HLA-allele-positive subsets. Co-occurrence clustering excluded repertoires with fewer than 30,000 or more than 120,000 public chains, plus five with anomalous nucleotide sharing. Entries here come from immuneACCESS through TCRdb and include only in-frame sequences with V and J called. Some clones fail to appear in such tables; in the studies checked, an unresolved V gene covers under half of the shortfall, and the cause of the remainder is unknown. Clone size and the V and J calls come from that table; the DNA yielded D and trimming. Within this sample are more than 150,000 clones, with around three quarters of them counted one time only. 1% of the sample is taken by the ten largest.

What was sequenced was PBMCs. The rearrangement joined TRBV7-3 to TRBJ2-1; a tentative D match to TRBD1 spans 6 bases. The sequence derives from a woman in her forties or fifties in good health and CMV-seropositive. The DNA reads TGTGCCAGCAGCTTAAGAGGGGGCTCCTACAATGAGCAGTTCTTC. This translates into CASSLRGGSYNEQFF.